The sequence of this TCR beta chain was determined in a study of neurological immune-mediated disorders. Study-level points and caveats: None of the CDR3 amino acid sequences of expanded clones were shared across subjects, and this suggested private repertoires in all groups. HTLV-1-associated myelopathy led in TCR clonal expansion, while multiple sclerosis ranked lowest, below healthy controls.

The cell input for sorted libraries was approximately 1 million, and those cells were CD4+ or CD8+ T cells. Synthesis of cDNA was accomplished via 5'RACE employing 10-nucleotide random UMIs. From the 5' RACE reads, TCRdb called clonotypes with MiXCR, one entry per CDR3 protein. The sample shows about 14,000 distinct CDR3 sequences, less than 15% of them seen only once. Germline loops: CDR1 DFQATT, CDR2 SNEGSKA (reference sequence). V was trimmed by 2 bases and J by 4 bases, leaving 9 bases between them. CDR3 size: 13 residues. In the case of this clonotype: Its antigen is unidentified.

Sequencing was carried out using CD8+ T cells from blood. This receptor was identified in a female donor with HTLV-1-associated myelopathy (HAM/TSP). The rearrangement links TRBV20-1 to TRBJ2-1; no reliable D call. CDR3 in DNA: TGCAGTGCTAGACGGCACGAGTACAATGAGCAGTTCTTC. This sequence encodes CSARRHEYNEQFF.